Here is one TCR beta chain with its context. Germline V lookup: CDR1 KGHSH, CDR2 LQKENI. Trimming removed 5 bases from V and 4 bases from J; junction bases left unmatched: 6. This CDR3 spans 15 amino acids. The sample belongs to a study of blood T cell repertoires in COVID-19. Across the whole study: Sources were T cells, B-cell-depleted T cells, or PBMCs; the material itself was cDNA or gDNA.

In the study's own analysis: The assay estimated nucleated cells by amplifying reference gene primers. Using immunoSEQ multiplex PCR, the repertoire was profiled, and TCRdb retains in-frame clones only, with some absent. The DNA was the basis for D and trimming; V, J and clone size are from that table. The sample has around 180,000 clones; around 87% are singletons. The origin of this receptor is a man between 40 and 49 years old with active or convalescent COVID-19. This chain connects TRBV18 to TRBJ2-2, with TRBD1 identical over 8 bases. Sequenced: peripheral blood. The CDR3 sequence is CASSSDRGPTGELFF. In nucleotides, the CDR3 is TGTGCCAGCTCATCAGACAGGGGCCCCACCGGGGAGCTGTTTTTT.